Listed below are T cell receptor beta chains from one sample, sequenced in a study of shared clonotypes between healthy human individuals. TCRdb's table, derived via immunoSEQ multiplex PCR, lists solely in-frame clones and lacks some. The table shows millions of clones, with about 95% occurring only once. The sample comprised naive CD4+ T cells sorted from blood. These receptors originate from a man aged 18 to 29 in good health. CDR3s include the opening cysteine and the closing phenylalanine or tryptophan. A D gene is named only where the DNA matches it firmly. The size of a clone is reported for some rows only, either as once, few or many, or as a class for expanded clones.

size: .
D: .
J: TRBJ1-4
V: TRBV29-1
CDR3: CSVEGGNEKLFF
DNA: TGCAGCGTTGAGGGGGGTAATGAAAAACTGTTTTTT

size: .
D: TRBD1
J: TRBJ1-5
V: TRBV6-4
CDR3: CASRGCDRVKQPQHF
DNA: TGTGCCAGCAGGGGTTGCGACAGGGTGAAGCAGCCCCAGCATTTT

size: .
D: TRBD1
J: TRBJ2-7
V: TRBV30
CDR3: CAWRPDRDHEQYF
DNA: TGTGCCTGGAGACCGGACAGGGACCACGAGCAGTACTTC

size: .
D: .
J: TRBJ1-1
V: TRBV5-1
CDR3: CASSPEGGNTEAFF
DNA: TGCGCCAGCAGCCCTGAGGGGGGTAACACTGAAGCTTTCTTT

size: .
D: .
J: TRBJ2-5
V: TRBV6-5
CDR3: CASSRMRETQYF
DNA: TGTGCCAGCAGTAGAATGCGCGAGACCCAGTACTTC

size: .
D: TRBD1
J: TRBJ1-1
V: TRBV6-5
CDR3: CASGEGAKRTFF
DNA: TGTGCCAGCGGCGAGGGGGCTAAGCGGACTTTCTTT

size: .
D: .
J: TRBJ2-7
V: TRBV5-4
CDR3: CASSGTGLYYEQYF
DNA: TGTGCCAGCAGCGGGACGGGACTCTACTACGAGCAGTACTTC

size: .
D: .
J: TRBJ1-2
V: TRBV27
CDR3: CASSFRRTNYGYTF
DNA: TGTGCCAGCAGTTTTCGCCGGACTAACTATGGCTACACCTTC

size: .
D: .
J: TRBJ1-3
V: TRBV18
CDR3: CASSPRAVGQEGNTIYF
DNA: TGTGCCAGCTCACCTCGGGCCGTAGGGCAAGAAGGAAACACCATATATTTT

size: .
D: .
J: TRBJ1-1
V: TRBV29-1
CDR3: CSVVRGGDTEAFF
DNA: TGCAGCGTTGTTCGAGGGGGTGACACTGAAGCTTTCTTT

size: .
D: .
J: TRBJ1-5
V: TRBV18
CDR3: CASSPPKGPQHF
DNA: TGTGCCAGCTCACCACCGAAGGGTCCCCAGCATTTT

size: .
D: .
J: TRBJ2-5
V: TRBV2
CDR3: CASTLGRMYQETQYF
DNA: TGTGCCAGCACCTTAGGACGGATGTACCAAGAGACCCAGTACTTC

size: once
D: .
J: TRBJ2-6
V: TRBV6-6
CDR3: CAISSGANVLTF
DNA: TGTGCCATTTCCTCTGGGGCCAACGTCCTGACTTTC

size: once
D: TRBD1
J: TRBJ2-3
V: TRBV5-1
CDR3: CASSLDLDRDTDTQYF
DNA: TGCGCCAGCAGCTTGGATCTGGACAGGGACACAGATACGCAGTATTTT

size: .
D: .
J: TRBJ2-7
V: TRBV10-3
CDR3: CAITDAGSSEGEQYF
DNA: TGTGCCATCACGGATGCTGGGAGTTCGGAAGGCGAGCAGTACTTC

size: once
D: TRBD2
J: TRBJ2-1
V: TRBV10-1
CDR3: CASSDSTSGRADEQFF
DNA: TGCGCCAGCAGTGATTCGACTAGCGGGAGGGCTGATGAGCAGTTCTTC

size: .
D: .
J: TRBJ1-4
V: TRBV23-1
CDR3: CASSQLAGMYWEKLFF
DNA: TGCGCCAGCAGTCAATTAGCGGGAATGTATTGGGAAAAACTGTTTTTT

size: .
D: TRBD2
J: TRBJ2-1
V: TRBV4-2
CDR3: CASSQMGLAGNEQFF
DNA: TGTGCCAGCAGCCAGATGGGACTAGCTGGCAATGAGCAGTTCTTC

size: .
D: .
J: TRBJ1-1
V: TRBV27
CDR3: CASSPHSDKNTEAFF
DNA: TGTGCCAGCAGTCCCCATTCCGACAAGAACACTGAAGCTTTCTTT

size: .
D: .
J: TRBJ1-6
V: TRBV18
CDR3: CASSPLGNSPLHF
DNA: TGTGCCAGCTCACCACTCGGTAATTCACCCCTCCACTTT

size: .
D: .
J: TRBJ1-1
V: TRBV6-1
CDR3: CASSRNSGTEAFF
DNA: TGTGCCAGCAGCAGGAATAGTGGAACTGAAGCTTTCTTT

size: .
D: TRBD1
J: TRBJ2-2
V: TRBV2
CDR3: CASRTGTSTGELFF
DNA: TGTGCCAGCCGGACAGGGACGAGCACCGGGGAGCTGTTTTTT

size: .
D: .
J: TRBJ2-7
V: TRBV21-1
CDR3: CASSTDPGDRRVYEQYF
DNA: TGTGCCAGCAGCACCGACCCGGGTGATCGGAGGGTCTACGAGCAGTACTTC

size: .
D: TRBD1
J: TRBJ1-3
V: TRBV28
CDR3: CASSFPGTGVAGNTIYF
DNA: TGTGCCAGCAGTTTCCCCGGGACAGGGGTGGCTGGAAACACCATATATTTT

size: .
D: .
J: TRBJ1-2
V: TRBV4-1
CDR3: CASSLGWGTNYGYTF
DNA: TGCGCCAGCAGCCTAGGGTGGGGAACTAACTATGGCTACACCTTC

size: .
D: TRBD1
J: TRBJ2-5
V: TRBV11-2
CDR3: CASSLDSPGTGGTQYF
DNA: TGTGCCAGCAGCTTAGATTCCCCAGGGACAGGGGGGACCCAGTACTTC

size: .
D: TRBD2
J: TRBJ2-7
V: TRBV10-1
CDR3: CASSVGGSSYEQYF
DNA: TGCGCCAGCAGTGTTGGCGGGAGCTCCTACGAGCAGTACTTC

size: .
D: .
J: TRBJ2-1
V: TRBV6-4
CDR3: CASSAQGSYNEQFF
DNA: TGTGCCAGCAGTGCCCAAGGGAGCTACAATGAGCAGTTCTTC

size: once
D: TRBD1
J: TRBJ2-3
V: TRBV7-9
CDR3: CASSLVRDRGTDTQYF
DNA: TGTGCCAGCAGCTTAGTCCGGGACAGGGGCACAGATACGCAGTATTTT

size: .
D: .
J: TRBJ1-1
V: TRBV5-1
CDR3: CASSLLETMNTEAFF
DNA: TGCGCCAGCAGCTTGTTGGAAACGATGAACACTGAAGCTTTCTTT

size: .
D: TRBD1
J: TRBJ1-1
V: TRBV28
CDR3: CASRYFRTGATEAFF
DNA: TGTGCCAGCAGGTACTTCCGGACAGGGGCCACTGAAGCTTTCTTT

size: .
D: .
J: TRBJ1-5
V: TRBV23-1
CDR3: CASSLSNQPQHF
DNA: TGCGCCAGCAGTCTGAGCAATCAGCCCCAGCATTTT

size: .
D: TRBD2
J: TRBJ2-5
V: TRBV4-3
CDR3: CASSQDFGRGQYF
DNA: TGCGCCAGCAGCCAAGATTTCGGGAGGGGCCAGTACTTC

size: .
D: .
J: TRBJ1-6
V: TRBV29-1
CDR3: CSVRAGDNSPLHF
DNA: TGCAGCGTGAGAGCAGGGGATAATTCACCCCTCCACTTT

size: .
D: TRBD2
J: TRBJ2-2
V: TRBV2
CDR3: CASTLTSGGQNTGELFF
DNA: TGTGCCAGCACCCTGACTAGCGGGGGTCAGAACACCGGGGAGCTGTTTTTT

size: .
D: .
J: TRBJ1-5
V: TRBV6-6
CDR3: CASSYGESRSNQPQHF
DNA: TGTGCCAGCAGTTACGGCGAGTCCCGTAGCAATCAGCCCCAGCATTTT

size: .
D: .
J: TRBJ1-2
V: TRBV5-1
CDR3: CASSLKAGVGYGYTF
DNA: TGCGCCAGCAGCTTAAAAGCAGGGGTTGGCTATGGCTACACCTTC

size: .
D: TRBD1
J: TRBJ1-4
V: TRBV2
CDR3: CASRTTGLGEKLFF
DNA: TGTGCCAGCAGGACGACAGGGCTTGGCGAAAAACTGTTTTTT

size: few
D: .
J: TRBJ2-7
V: TRBV25-1
CDR3: CASSGKTGISYEQYF
DNA: TGTGCCAGCAGTGGCAAAACAGGGATCTCCTACGAGCAGTACTTC

size: .
D: .
J: TRBJ2-7
V: TRBV6-6
CDR3: CASSDTQYEQYF
DNA: TGTGCCAGCAGTGATACGCAATACGAGCAGTACTTC

size: .
D: .
J: TRBJ1-5
V: TRBV28
CDR3: CASRSSNQPQHF
DNA: TGTGCCAGCAGGTCTAGCAATCAGCCCCAGCATTTT

size: once
D: .
J: TRBJ2-7
V: TRBV28
CDR3: CASSFPLSYEQYF
DNA: TGTGCCAGCAGTTTCCCCCTCTCCTACGAGCAGTACTTC

size: .
D: .
J: TRBJ2-7
V: TRBV7-8
CDR3: CASSLESSDEQYF
DNA: TGTGCCAGCAGCTTAGAAAGTTCCGACGAGCAGTACTTC

size: .
D: TRBD1
J: TRBJ1-2
V: TRBV15
CDR3: CATSRDQAGGYGYTF
DNA: TGTGCCACCAGCAGAGATCAGGCAGGGGGTTATGGCTACACCTTC

size: .
D: .
J: TRBJ2-3
V: TRBV6-5
CDR3: CASSRRWANTQYF
DNA: TGTGCCAGCAGCCGCCGCTGGGCAAATACGCAGTATTTT

size: .
D: TRBD2
J: TRBJ2-1
V: TRBV30
CDR3: CAWSISGGNSYNEQFF
DNA: TGTGCCTGGAGTATCAGCGGGGGGAACTCCTACAATGAGCAGTTCTTC

size: .
D: .
J: TRBJ2-2
V: TRBV5-1
CDR3: CASSLAGSNTGELFF
DNA: TGCGCCAGCAGCTTGGCCGGATCGAACACCGGGGAGCTGTTTTTT

size: .
D: .
J: TRBJ1-4
V: TRBV6-1
CDR3: CASISEANEKLFF
DNA: TGTGCCAGCATCAGCGAGGCTAATGAAAAACTGTTTTTT

size: .
D: TRBD1
J: TRBJ2-3
V: TRBV30
CDR3: CAWNRGNTDTQYF
DNA: TGTGCCTGGAACAGGGGAAACACAGATACGCAGTATTTT

size: .
D: TRBD1
J: TRBJ1-2
V: TRBV30
CDR3: CAWSPGDRLNLF
DNA: TGTGCCTGGAGTCCCGGGGACAGGTTAAACCTATTC

size: .
D: .
J: TRBJ1-6
V: TRBV30
CDR3: CAWIPTSGSPLHF
DNA: TGTGCCTGGATCCCGACTTCAGGTTCACCCCTCCACTTT

size: .
D: .
J: TRBJ2-1
V: TRBV9
CDR3: CASSPTLASSNNEQFF
DNA: TGTGCCAGCAGCCCAACCCTCGCGAGCTCCAACAATGAGCAGTTCTTC

size: .
D: .
J: TRBJ1-4
V: TRBV28
CDR3: CASRAFGQGSPTNEKLFF
DNA: TGTGCCAGCAGAGCGTTTGGTCAGGGGAGTCCAACTAATGAAAAACTGTTTTTT

size: .
D: .
J: TRBJ1-2
V: TRBV11-2
CDR3: CASSLESAGHKYGYTF
DNA: TGTGCCAGCAGCTTAGAATCCGCGGGACACAAGTATGGCTACACCTTC